The 13 T cell receptor beta chains below come from one sample, sequenced in a study of blood T cell repertoires in COVID-19. TCRdb's table, derived via immunoSEQ multiplex PCR, lists solely in-frame clones and lacks some. The table has 180,000 or so clones, approximately 85% seen once. The specimen sequenced was peripheral blood. Receptors originate from a man aged 60-69 years with acute or convalescent COVID-19.

The CDR3 sequence is CASSPGLASSYEQYF. Written as DNA, the CDR3 is TGTGCCAGCTCACCAGGACTAGCGTCTTCCTACGAGCAGTACTTC. The rearrangement joins TRBV18 to TRBJ2-7; TRBD2 aligns across 9 bases. V dropped 2 bases and J dropped 1; count of bases not matched to a gene: 3. Germline loops: CDR1 KGHSH, CDR2 LQKENI. The CDR3 extends over 15 amino acids.

This sequence joins TRBV3-1 (or the pseudogene TRBV3-2) and TRBJ1-4; weak D call: TRBD1 (6 bases). The CDR3 has 15 residues. CDR1 and CDR2 (germline): LGHDT, YNNKEL (reference sequence). Trimming pared 4 bases from V and 0 bases from J, leaving 9 bases between. The DNA of the CDR3 is TGTGCCAGCAGCCTAGGACAGACAACTAATGAAAAACTGTTTTTT. Translated: CASSLGQTTNEKLFF.

This rearrangement joins TRBV28 to TRBJ1-5, with D possibly matching TRBD1 (6 bases). V was trimmed by 0 bases and J by 4 bases, leaving 16 bases between them. The length of the CDR3 is 17 residues. The V gene's germline CDR1 is MDHEN and CDR2 SYDVKM. The CDR3 region is CASSLWRLDSENQPQHF. The CDR3 DNA follows: TGTGCCAGCAGTTTATGGCGTCTGGACAGTGAAAATCAGCCCCAGCATTTT.

The chain joins TRBV24-1 to TRBJ2-7, with TRBD2 as a possible D gene (6 bases). The germline CDR1 and CDR2 sequences are KGHDR and SFDVKD. CDR3 length: 14 residues. The V end lost 1 base, the J end lost 4 bases, and 10 bases lay between the germline ends. CDR3 sequence: CATSDFSSGYEQYF. Here the CDR3 DNA reads TGTGCCACCAGTGATTTTTCAAGCGGGTACGAGCAGTACTTC.

The V and J genes are TRBV27 and TRBJ2-7; 8 nucleotides line up with TRBD1. Per the germline V gene, CDR1 is MNHEY and CDR2 is SMNVEV (reference sequence). V shed 6 bases, J shed 6 bases, and the junction held 13 bases outside the gene matches. The CDR3 sequence is 15 residues long. The CDR3 loop reads CASSFIGQGPLEQYF. The CDR3 nucleotides read TGTGCCAGCAGCTTTATAGGACAGGGACCGCTCGAGCAGTACTTC.

The CDR3 region is CATTWGTSGYNEQFF. The CDR3 bases are TGCGCCACCACGTGGGGGACTAGCGGATATAATGAGCAGTTCTTC. The chain couples TRBV10-1 to TRBJ2-1; 11 positions match TRBD2. Unmatched junction bases numbered 12, after V lost 10 bases and J lost 7 bases. Germline CDR1 is WNHNN and CDR2 is SYGVQD (reference sequence). The CDR3 is 15 amino acids.

V gene TRBV2 combines with J gene TRBJ1-2; D perhaps matches TRBD1 (5 bases). The CDR3 has 14 amino acids. The ends were cut back, 2 bases at V and 1 base at J, with 8 bases in the middle. Germline V gene sequence: CDR1 SNHLY, CDR2 FYNNEI. The CDR3 bases are TGTGCCAGCAGTGAACAAGGGGTTAACTATGGCTACACCTTC. Translated: CASSEQGVNYGYTF.

The V gene is TRBV28, the J gene TRBJ1-5; D unresolved. Trimming pared 7 bases from V and 2 bases from J, leaving 27 bases between. There are 19 residues in the CDR3. Germline values: CDR1 MDHEN, CDR2 SYDVKM. In DNA, the CDR3 is TGTGCCAGCAAACCCTCTCTGGGGTCTCTATGGGGAGGCAATCAGCCCCAGCATTTT. As protein: CASKPSLGSLWGGNQPQHF.

The V gene is TRBV2, the J gene TRBJ2-1, with 10 bases aligning to TRBD2. Losses at the gene ends were 5 bases for V and 8 bases for J; bases not matched to a gene: 9. From germline, CDR1 is SNHLY and CDR2 FYNNEI. The CDR3 consists of 15 residues. The CDR3 loop reads CASSSGGLAFYEQFF. The DNA for the CDR3 is TGTGCCAGCAGTTCAGGGGGACTAGCGTTTTATGAGCAGTTCTTC. The variable domain in full, completed from reference TRBV2 and TRBJ2-1, reads EPEVTQTPSHQVTQMGQEVILRCVPISNHLYFYWYRQILGQKVEFLVSFYNNEISEKSEIFDDQFSVERPDGSNFTLKIRSTKLEDSAMYFCASSSGGLAFYEQFFGPGTRLTVL.

This chain joins TRBV7-9 and TRBJ2-3, with 9 bases aligning to TRBD2. Germline CDR1 SEHNR, CDR2 FQNEAQ (reference sequence). This CDR3 has 15 residues. After removal of 5 bases from V and 2 bases from J, the junction contained 5 bases not matched to a gene. As DNA, the CDR3 is TGTGCCAGCAGCCTGACTAGCGGCACCACAGATACGCAGTATTTT. Translation gives CASSLTSGTTDTQYF.

As DNA, the CDR3 is TGTGCCAGCAGCTTAGGGACATTCAGTGGGAATGGGCAAGAGACCCAGTACTTC. This sequence encodes CASSLGTFSGNGQETQYF. The gene calls are TRBV7-9 and TRBJ2-5, with a weak D call TRBD1 (5 bases). CDR1 and CDR2 from the germline V gene are SEHNR and FQNEAQ (reference sequence). The CDR3 is 18 residues long. V was cut by 1 base and J by 2 bases, with 20 bases left in between.

The rearrangement uses TRBV5-6 and TRBJ2-7; 8 bases align to TRBD1. V was pared by 5 bases and J by 4 bases, with 8 bases of the junction left unmatched. Germline V lookup: CDR1 SGHDT, CDR2 YYEEEE. CDR3 length: 14 amino acids. For the CDR3, the DNA is TGTGCCAGCAGGGACCGACAGGGGTCTTACGAGCAGTACTTC. Its protein product is CASRDRQGSYEQYF.

The chain has TRBV7-2 and TRBJ2-7; 7 nucleotides agree with TRBD1. Germline V gene sequence: CDR1 SGHTA, CDR2 FQGNSA. Trimming took 3 bases from V and 7 from J; bases not matched to a gene: 3. This CDR3 contains 12 residues. CDR3 bases: TGTGCCAGCAGCTTGACAGGGAAAGAGCAGTACTTC. Its protein is CASSLTGKEQYF. Supplemented by reference TRBV7-2 and TRBJ2-7, the full variable domain reads GAGVSQSPSNKVTEKGKDVELRCDPISGHTALYWYRQSLGQGLEFLIYFQGNSAPDKSGLPSDRFSAERTGGSVSTLTIQRTQQEDSAVYLCASSLTGKEQYFGPGTRLTVT.